These T cell receptor beta chains were read from a single sample in a study of T cell responses to AZD1222 COVID-19 vaccine. TCRdb's copy holds only in-frame clones and misses some; the assay was immunoSEQ multiplex PCR. The sample has 150,000 to 200,000 clones; approximately 92% are singletons. The sample consisted of peripheral blood, taken on day 0 of AZD1222 vaccination. These receptors all come from an adult in good health. CDR3s include the opening cysteine and the closing phenylalanine or tryptophan. D genes are given only for firm matches. Not all rows give a size; the values are once, few, many and, for expanded clones, a class.

J: TRBJ1-1
size: once
D: NA
V: TRBV11-2
length: 16
CDR3: CASSLNGGWANTEAFF
DNA: TGTGCCAGCAGCTTAAATGGGGGTTGGGCGAACACTGAAGCTTTCTTT

J: TRBJ2-1
size: once
D: NA
V: TRBV9
length: 14
CDR3: CASRRDTRLGEQFF
DNA: TGTGCCAGCAGACGGGACACCCGGTTGGGTGAGCAGTTCTTC

J: TRBJ2-2
size: NA
D: NA
V: TRBV27
length: 15
CDR3: CASRGGQGAAGELFF
DNA: TGTGCCAGCAGGGGGGGGCAGGGGGCCGCCGGGGAGCTGTTTTTT

J: TRBJ2-5
size: NA
D: TRBD1
V: TRBV10-1
length: 16
CDR3: CASSESGKGAQETQYF
DNA: TGCGCCAGCAGTGAGTCGGGGAAGGGGGCGCAAGAGACCCAGTACTTC

J: TRBJ2-5
size: once
D: NA
V: TRBV27
length: 17
CDR3: CASSLSPPTEYQETQYF
DNA: TGTGCCAGCAGTTTATCCCCTCCTACCGAGTACCAAGAGACCCAGTACTTC

J: TRBJ2-2
size: NA
D: TRBD1
V: TRBV28
length: 18
CDR3: CASSSPPGTGANTGELFF
DNA: TGTGCCAGCAGTTCCCCGCCGGGGACAGGGGCGAACACCGGGGAGCTGTTTTTT

J: TRBJ2-7
size: NA
D: TRBD2
V: TRBV27
length: 15
CDR3: CASSLFSGSSYEQYF
DNA: TGTGCCAGCAGTTTATTTAGCGGGAGTTCCTACGAGCAGTACTTC

J: TRBJ2-7
size: NA
D: NA
V: TRBV6-5
length: 14
CDR3: CASSSGHPSVEQYF
DNA: TGTGCCAGCAGCTCGGGACACCCCTCCGTCGAGCAGTACTTC

J: TRBJ1-3
size: NA
D: NA
V: TRBV18
length: 16
CDR3: CASSPVTTGLGNTIYF
DNA: TGTGCCAGCTCACCCGTTACGACAGGTCTTGGAAACACCATATATTTT

J: TRBJ2-1
size: once
D: NA
V: TRBV12-5
length: 17
CDR3: CASGLVIGGVGAHEQFF
DNA: TGTGCTAGTGGTTTGGTAATCGGTGGGGTAGGGGCCCATGAGCAGTTCTTC

J: TRBJ1-2
size: NA
D: NA
V: TRBV25-1
length: 15
CDR3: CASSEAQLGGYGYTF
DNA: TGTGCCAGCAGTGAAGCACAACTCGGAGGCTATGGCTACACCTTC

J: TRBJ1-5
size: NA
D: NA
V: TRBV28
length: 12
CDR3: CASTAGIQPQHF
DNA: TGTGCCAGCACAGCCGGAATTCAGCCCCAGCATTTT

J: TRBJ2-2
size: NA
D: NA
V: TRBV14
length: 13
CDR3: CASREGNTGELFF
DNA: TGTGCCAGCAGAGAAGGGAACACCGGGGAGCTGTTTTTT

J: TRBJ1-5
size: NA
D: TRBD1
V: TRBV5-6
length: 16
CDR3: CASSSAGGPGNQPQHF
DNA: TGTGCCAGCAGCTCCGCAGGGGGCCCGGGCAATCAGCCCCAGCATTTT

J: TRBJ1-5
size: NA
D: NA
V: TRBV4-1
length: 13
CDR3: CASSQVGSQPQHF
DNA: TGCGCCAGCAGCCAAGTGGGCAGTCAGCCCCAGCATTTT

J: TRBJ2-7
size: NA
D: NA
V: TRBV11-3
length: 12
CDR3: CASSLDPYEQYF
DNA: TGTGCCAGCAGCTTAGATCCCTACGAGCAGTACTTC

J: TRBJ2-3
size: NA
D: TRBD2
V: TRBV10-3
length: 14
CDR3: CAISESSGAGTQYF
DNA: TGTGCCATCAGTGAGTCAAGCGGGGCAGGGACGCAGTATTTT

J: TRBJ2-3
size: NA
D: NA
V: TRBV11-2
length: 14
CDR3: CASSLEPGPDTQYF
DNA: TGTGCCAGCAGCTTAGAACCGGGCCCGGATACGCAGTATTTT

J: TRBJ1-3
size: NA
D: NA
V: TRBV6-5
length: 14
CDR3: CASTTGLRGNTIYF
DNA: TGTGCCAGCACAACAGGGCTTCGAGGAAACACCATATATTTT

J: TRBJ1-1
size: NA
D: NA
V: TRBV18
length: 13
CDR3: CASSQNGGTEAFF
DNA: TGTGCCAGCTCACAAAACGGCGGAACTGAAGCTTTCTTT

J: TRBJ1-1
size: NA
D: TRBD1
V: TRBV30
length: 13
CDR3: CAWSTSTGTEAFF
DNA: TGTGCCTGGAGTACATCGACAGGGACTGAAGCTTTCTTT

J: TRBJ1-2
size: NA
D: NA
V: TRBV18
length: 14
CDR3: CASSPGQPNYGYTF
DNA: TGTGCCAGCTCACCTGGACAGCCCAACTATGGCTACACCTTC

J: TRBJ2-7
size: once
D: NA
V: TRBV10-2
length: 12
CDR3: CASSELSYEQYF
DNA: TGCGCCAGCAGTGAGTTAAGCTACGAGCAGTACTTC

J: TRBJ1-1
size: NA
D: NA
V: TRBV19
length: 11
CDR3: CASGMNTEAFF
DNA: TGTGCCAGTGGCATGAACACTGAAGCTTTCTTT

J: TRBJ2-6
size: NA
D: TRBD1
V: TRBV5-6
length: 17
CDR3: CASSPGQGRAGANVLTF
DNA: TGTGCCAGCAGCCCGGGACAGGGGAGGGCTGGGGCCAACGTCCTGACTTTC

J: TRBJ1-2
size: once
D: TRBD1
V: TRBV5-4
length: 15
CDR3: CASTLPTGGNYGYTF
DNA: TGTGCCAGCACCCTACCTACAGGGGGCAACTATGGCTACACCTTC

J: TRBJ1-1
size: NA
D: TRBD1
V: TRBV28
length: 17
CDR3: CASSPSTGGFRNTEAFF
DNA: TGTGCCAGCAGTCCTTCGACAGGGGGATTTCGCAACACTGAAGCTTTCTTT

J: TRBJ2-1
size: NA
D: TRBD2
V: TRBV19
length: 15
CDR3: CASNPGLAGGNEQFF
DNA: TGTGCCAGTAATCCGGGACTAGCGGGAGGGAATGAGCAGTTCTTC

J: TRBJ1-1
size: NA
D: TRBD1
V: TRBV7-2
length: 14
CDR3: CASSIGQGGTEAFF
DNA: TGTGCCAGCAGCATTGGACAGGGGGGCACTGAAGCTTTCTTT

J: TRBJ1-1
size: once
D: TRBD1
V: TRBV7-2
length: 13
CDR3: CAVRGTTNTEAFF
DNA: TGTGCCGTCAGGGGGACAACGAACACTGAAGCTTTCTTT

J: TRBJ2-3
size: NA
D: TRBD2
V: TRBV9
length: 17
CDR3: CASSDTTSGESTDTQYF
DNA: TGTGCCAGCAGCGATACCACTAGCGGGGAGAGCACAGATACGCAGTATTTT

J: TRBJ1-1
size: NA
D: TRBD1
V: TRBV27
length: 14
CDR3: CASSRQGADTEAFF
DNA: TGTGCCAGCAGTCGACAGGGGGCAGACACTGAAGCTTTCTTT

J: TRBJ1-5
size: NA
D: TRBD1
V: TRBV2
length: 18
CDR3: CASRLDRGDRRSNQPQHF
DNA: TGTGCCAGCAGACTGGACAGGGGCGACCGAAGGAGCAATCAGCCCCAGCATTTT

J: TRBJ1-2
size: once
D: TRBD1
V: TRBV7-8
length: 15
CDR3: CASSPSGQGFYGYTF
DNA: TGTGCCAGCAGTCCCTCGGGACAGGGGTTCTATGGCTACACCTTC

J: TRBJ1-1
size: NA
D: NA
V: TRBV12-3/TRBV12-4
length: 12
CDR3: CASSLFGTEAFF
DNA: TGTGCCAGCAGTTTGTTCGGGACTGAAGCTTTCTTT

J: TRBJ2-3
size: NA
D: NA
V: TRBV7-9
length: 11
CDR3: CASSLVDTQYF
DNA: TGTGCCAGCAGCTTAGTAGATACGCAGTATTTT

J: TRBJ1-2
size: once
D: TRBD1
V: TRBV27
length: 14
CDR3: CASSLGQVGYGYTF
DNA: TGTGCCAGCAGTTTAGGACAGGTCGGCTATGGCTACACCTTC